The next 15 T cell receptor beta chains were all read from a single sample in a study of cytomegalovirus exposure and HLA in healthy donors. TCRdb keeps only in-frame clones here, not all; method: immunoSEQ multiplex PCR. The data show approximately 150,000 clones, around four fifths seen once. The specimen sequenced was PBMCs. These receptors were obtained from a man aged 30 to 45 in good health and CMV-seropositive.

This chain links TRBV7-9 with TRBJ2-5; 12 positions match TRBD2. Germline V lookup: CDR1 SEHNR, CDR2 FQNEAQ (reference sequence). The V and J ends lost 0 bases and 5 bases, in that order; junction bases with no gene match: 1. The CDR3 is 15 amino acids. The CDR3: CASSLATSGGETQYF. The CDR3, as DNA: TGTGCCAGCAGCTTAGCGACTAGCGGGGGTGAGACCCAGTACTTC.

This clone has more than one count but fewer than ten. J is TRBJ2-7 and V is TRBV6-5; D uncertain. V was pared by 0 bases and J by 1 base, with 7 bases between. Germline V gene lookup returns CDR1 MNHEY and CDR2 SVGAGI. The CDR3 is made up of 14 amino acids. The CDR3 coding sequence is TGTGCCAGCAGTTACTCGCCCAGGTCCTACGAGCAGTACTTC. Encoded protein: CASSYSPRSYEQYF.

V gene TRBV18 combines with J gene TRBJ2-1, with TRBD2 matching over 14 bases. Trimming at V came to 5 bases and at J to 3 bases, leaving 9 bases not matched to a gene. This CDR3 contains 18 residues. The germline V gene encodes CDR1 KGHSH and CDR2 LQKENI. The CDR3 DNA reads as TGTGCCAGCTCATCGCAATCAGGACTAGCGGGGGGCTACAATGAGCAGTTCTTC. It codes for CASSSQSGLAGGYNEQFF.

The chain links TRBV14 to TRBJ1-6, with 7 bases matching TRBD1. CDR3 size: 13 residues. Germline V gives CDR1 SGHDN, CDR2 FVKESK. V gave up 4 bases and J gave up 8 bases; unmatched junction bases: 2. CDR3 sequence (DNA): TGTGCCAGCAGCCGACAGGGATATTCACCCCTCCACTTT. This translates into CASSRQGYSPLHF.

The rearrangement uses TRBV14 and TRBJ1-1; maybe TRBD1 (6 bases). Germline V gene data show CDR1 as SGHDN and CDR2 as FVKESK. CDR3 size: 18 residues. Trimming took 0 bases from V and 0 from J, leaving 17 bases between them. Written as DNA, the CDR3 is TGTGCCAGCAGCCAAGAAACACCAGGGGCAAGCATGAACACTGAAGCTTTCTTT. Amino acid sequence: CASSQETPGASMNTEAFF.

The CDR3 loop is CASRSSWRGTIYF. In nucleotides, the CDR3 is TGTGCCAGTAGAAGTAGTTGGCGGGGCACCATATATTTT. The V call is TRBV19, the J call TRBJ1-3; D gene unclear. Germline CDR1 reads LNHDA; CDR2 reads SQIVND (reference sequence). CDR3 length: 13 residues. Trimming pared 6 bases from V and 9 bases from J, leaving 15 bases between. Based on the CDR3 plus reference TRBV19 and TRBJ1-3, the full variable domain is DGGITQSPKYLFRKEGQNVTLSCEQNLNHDAMYWYRQDPGQGLRLIYYSQIVNDFQKGDIAEGYSVSREKKESFPLTVTSAQKNPTAFYLCASRSSWRGTIYFGEGSWLTVV.

V gene TRBV5-4 combines with J gene TRBJ1-2, with 11 bases fitting TRBD1. The V segment lost 4 bases and the J segment 7 bases; nucleotides outside the gene matches: 15. The germline gives CDR1 SGHNT, CDR2 YYREEE (reference sequence). The CDR3 length is 17 residues. The CDR3: CASSGGQGARFGAGYTF. The CDR3 DNA follows: TGTGCCAGCAGCGGAGGACAGGGGGCGCGGTTCGGAGCTGGCTACACCTTC. Together with reference TRBV5-4 and TRBJ1-2, the CDR3 gives the full variable domain: ETGVTQSPTHLIKTRGQQVTLRCSSQSGHNTVSWYQQALGQGPQFIFQYYREEENGRGNFPPRFSGLQFPNYSSELNVNALELDDSALYLCASSGGQGARFGAGYTFGSGTRLTVV.

This chain links TRBV6-1 with TRBJ2-2; maybe TRBD1 (6 bases). Germline CDR1 MNHNS, CDR2 SASEGT. V dropped 4 bases and J dropped 5 bases, with 11 bases sitting between them. The CDR3 contains 14 residues. Written as DNA, the CDR3 is TGTGCCAGCAGTGCTTTACAGGGAACCGGGGAGCTGTTTTTT. Protein product: CASSALQGTGELFF.

The rearrangement links TRBV10-2 to TRBJ2-5; the D gene is possibly TRBD2 (6 bases). Per germline, CDR1 WSHSY and CDR2 SAAADI. The V gene lost 7 bases and the J gene lost 3 bases, with 15 bases spanning the gap. This CDR3 region has 14 residues. The CDR3 protein is CASNSGLGKETQYF. The CDR3 DNA follows: TGCGCCAGCAACTCGGGACTGGGGAAAGAGACCCAGTACTTC.

The chain joins TRBV10-1 to TRBJ2-7; a possible D gene is TRBD2 (5 bases). The CDR3 has 15 amino acids. Trimming removed 2 bases at V and 5 bases at J, with 16 bases between. Germline CDR1 WNHNN, CDR2 SYGVQD (reference sequence). The CDR3 DNA sequence: TGCGCCAGCAGTGAGGGAGAACAGTCGGGGAACGAGCAGTACTTC. It encodes CASSEGEQSGNEQYF.

The J gene is TRBJ2-5, the V gene TRBV5-1; 7 bases are a match to TRBD1. Germline CDR1 SGHRS, CDR2 YFSETQ. The CDR3 has 15 residues. With V trimmed by 3 bases and J by 1 base, 6 bases remained unmatched. CDR3 nucleotides: TGCGCCAGCAGCTCCTGGGACAGCTTCCAAGAGACCCAGTACTTC. Its protein product is CASSSWDSFQETQYF.

The V and J genes are TRBV4-1 and TRBJ2-7; TRBD1 is a possible D gene (5 bases). The germline CDR1 and CDR2 sequences are MGHRA and YSYEKL. The CDR3 has 15 residues. V was pared by 2 bases and J by 1 base, with 12 bases between. CDR3 sequence reads: CASSQLWTPSYEQYF. In nucleotides, the CDR3 is TGCGCCAGCAGCCAATTATGGACACCGTCCTACGAGCAGTACTTC.

The genes are TRBV7-7 and TRBJ2-2, with D unresolved. The CDR3 spans 15 residues. Germline CDR1 SSHAT, CDR2 FNYEAQ (reference sequence). This chain's CDR3 is CASRDSARHTGELFF. Written as DNA, the CDR3 is TGTGCTAGCCGAGACTCGGCTAGACACACCGGGGAGCTGTTTTTT.

This chain joins TRBV2 and TRBJ1-4; 9 bases match TRBD1. CDR3 length equals 13 residues. Germline CDR1 SNHLY, CDR2 FYNNEI. Unmatched junction bases numbered 1, after V lost 6 bases and J lost 5 bases. CDR3 DNA sequence: TGTGCCAGCAGCGGGACAGGGAATGAAAAACTGTTTTTT. Translation gives CASSGTGNEKLFF.

This clone is classed as medium-sized. The chain has TRBV29-1 and TRBJ1-2; TRBD1 agrees at 10 bases. The germline gives CDR1 SQVTM, CDR2 ANQGSEA. The trim removed 3 bases at V and 6 bases at J, leaving 10 bases unmatched. The CDR3 spans 15 residues. The CDR3 DNA follows: TGCAGCGTTGACGTGGGACAGGGGATTTCAAATGGCTACACCTTC. Residues: CSVDVGQGISNGYTF.